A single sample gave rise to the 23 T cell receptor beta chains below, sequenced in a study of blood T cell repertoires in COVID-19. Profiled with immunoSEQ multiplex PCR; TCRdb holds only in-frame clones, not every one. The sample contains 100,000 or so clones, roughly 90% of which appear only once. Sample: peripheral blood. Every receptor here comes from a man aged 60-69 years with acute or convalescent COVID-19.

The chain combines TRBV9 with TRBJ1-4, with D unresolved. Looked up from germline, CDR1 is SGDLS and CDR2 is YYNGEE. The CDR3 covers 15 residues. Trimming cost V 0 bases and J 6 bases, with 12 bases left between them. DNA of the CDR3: TGTGCCAGCAGCGTAGGAGGAGGGTGGGATGAAAAACTGTTTTTT. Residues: CASSVGGGWDEKLFF.

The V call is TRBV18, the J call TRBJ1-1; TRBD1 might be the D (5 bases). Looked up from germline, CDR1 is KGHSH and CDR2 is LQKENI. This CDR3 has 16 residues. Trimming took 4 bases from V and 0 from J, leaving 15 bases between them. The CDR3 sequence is CASSLSRDLLNTEAFF. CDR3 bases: TGTGCCAGCTCACTTTCCCGGGACTTATTGAACACTGAAGCTTTCTTT.

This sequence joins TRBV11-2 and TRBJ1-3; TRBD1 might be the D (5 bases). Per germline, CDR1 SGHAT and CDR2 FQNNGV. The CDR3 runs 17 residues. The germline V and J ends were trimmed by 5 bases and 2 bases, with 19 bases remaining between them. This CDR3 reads CASSRTIGVFAGNTIYF. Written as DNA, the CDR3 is TGTGCCAGCAGCCGCACTATAGGGGTTTTTGCTGGAAACACCATATATTTT.

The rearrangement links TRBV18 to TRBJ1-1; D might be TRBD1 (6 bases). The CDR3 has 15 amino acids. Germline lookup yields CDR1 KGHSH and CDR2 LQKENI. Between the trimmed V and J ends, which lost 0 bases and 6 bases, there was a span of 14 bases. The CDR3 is CASSPPSTGRAEAFF. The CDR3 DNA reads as TGTGCCAGCTCACCACCCTCTACAGGGAGAGCTGAAGCTTTCTTT.

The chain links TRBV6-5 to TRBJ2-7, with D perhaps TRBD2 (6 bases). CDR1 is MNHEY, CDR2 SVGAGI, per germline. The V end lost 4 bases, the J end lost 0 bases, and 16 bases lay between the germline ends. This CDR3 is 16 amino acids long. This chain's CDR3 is CASSSARRGSSYEQYF. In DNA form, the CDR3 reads TGTGCCAGCAGTTCCGCCAGGAGGGGCAGCTCCTACGAGCAGTACTTC.

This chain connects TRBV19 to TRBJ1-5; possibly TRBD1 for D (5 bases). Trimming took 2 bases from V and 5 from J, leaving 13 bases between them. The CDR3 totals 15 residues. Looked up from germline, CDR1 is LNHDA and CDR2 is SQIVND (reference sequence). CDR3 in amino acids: CASSIQGHPDQPQHF. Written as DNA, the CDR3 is TGTGCCAGTAGTATACAGGGCCATCCGGATCAGCCCCAGCATTTT.

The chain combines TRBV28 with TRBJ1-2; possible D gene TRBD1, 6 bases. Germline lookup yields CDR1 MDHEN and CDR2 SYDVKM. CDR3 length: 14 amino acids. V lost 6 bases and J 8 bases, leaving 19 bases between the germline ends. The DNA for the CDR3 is TGTGCCAGCAGGGACTGGGGGGGCGCAGAAGGCTACACCTTC. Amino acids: CASRDWGGAEGYTF.

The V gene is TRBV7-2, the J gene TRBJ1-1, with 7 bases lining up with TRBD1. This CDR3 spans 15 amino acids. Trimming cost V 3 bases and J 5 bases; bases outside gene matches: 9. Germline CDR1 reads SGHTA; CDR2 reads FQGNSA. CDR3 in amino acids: CASSFTGVGFTEAFF. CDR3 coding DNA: TGTGCCAGCAGCTTCACAGGGGTTGGTTTTACTGAAGCTTTCTTT.

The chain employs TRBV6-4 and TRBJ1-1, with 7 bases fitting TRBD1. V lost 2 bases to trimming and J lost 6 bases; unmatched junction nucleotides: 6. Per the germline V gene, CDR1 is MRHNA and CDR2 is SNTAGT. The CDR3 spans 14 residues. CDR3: CASSDKPGGAEAFF. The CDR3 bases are TGTGCCAGCAGTGACAAGCCAGGGGGAGCTGAAGCTTTCTTT.

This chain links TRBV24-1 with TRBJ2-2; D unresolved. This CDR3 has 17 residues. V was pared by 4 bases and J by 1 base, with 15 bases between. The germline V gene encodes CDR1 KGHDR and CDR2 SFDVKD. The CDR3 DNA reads TGTGCCACCAGTGACTCAGTGAAGTGGTTGAACACCGGGGAGCTGTTTTTT. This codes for CATSDSVKWLNTGELFF.

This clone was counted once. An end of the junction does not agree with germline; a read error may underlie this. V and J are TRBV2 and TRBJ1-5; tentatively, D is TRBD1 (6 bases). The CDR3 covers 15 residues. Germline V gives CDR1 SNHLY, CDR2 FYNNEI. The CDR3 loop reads CASSKAQGSDQPQHF. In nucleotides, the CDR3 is TGTGCCAGCAGTAAAGCACAGGGATCCGATCAGCCCCAGCATTTT.

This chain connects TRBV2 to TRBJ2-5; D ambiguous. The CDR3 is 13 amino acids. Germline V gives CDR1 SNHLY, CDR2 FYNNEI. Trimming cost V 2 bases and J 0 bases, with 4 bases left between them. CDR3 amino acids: CASSELYQETQYF. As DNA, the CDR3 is TGTGCCAGCAGTGAATTATACCAAGAGACCCAGTACTTC.

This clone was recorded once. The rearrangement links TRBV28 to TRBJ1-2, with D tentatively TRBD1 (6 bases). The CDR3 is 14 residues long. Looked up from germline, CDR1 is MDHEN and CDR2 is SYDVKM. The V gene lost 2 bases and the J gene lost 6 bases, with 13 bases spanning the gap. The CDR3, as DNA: TGTGCCAGCAGTTTAACGACAGGAGGCGATGGCTACACCTTC. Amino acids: CASSLTTGGDGYTF.

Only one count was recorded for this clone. DNA of the CDR3: TGCGCCAGCAGCCAAGAATACGGACAGATAACTGAAGCTTTCTTT. Translating gives CASSQEYGQITEAFF. The gene calls are TRBV4-1 and TRBJ1-1; D may be TRBD1 (6 bases). Trimming left V 0 bases short and J 5 bases short, with 13 bases between. CDR1 and CDR2 (germline): MGHRA, YSYEKL. This CDR3 spans 15 amino acids.

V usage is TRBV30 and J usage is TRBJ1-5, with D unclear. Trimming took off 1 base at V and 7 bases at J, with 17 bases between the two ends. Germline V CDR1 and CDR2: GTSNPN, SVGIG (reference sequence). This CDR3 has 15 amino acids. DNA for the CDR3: TGTGCCTGGAGTGAGGCAGGAGGAGGGTACCAGCCCCAGCATTTT. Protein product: CAWSEAGGGYQPQHF.

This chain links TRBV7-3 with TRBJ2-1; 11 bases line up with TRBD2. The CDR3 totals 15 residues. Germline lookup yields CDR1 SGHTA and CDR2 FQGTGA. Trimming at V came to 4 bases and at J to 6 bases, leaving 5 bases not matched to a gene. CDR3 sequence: CASSSTSGTLNEQFF. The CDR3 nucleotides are TGTGCCAGCAGCTCGACTAGCGGGACCCTCAATGAGCAGTTCTTC. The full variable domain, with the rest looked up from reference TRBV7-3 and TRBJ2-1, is GAGVSQTPSNKVTEKGKYVELRCDPISGHTALYWYRQSLGQGPEFLIYFQGTGAADDSGLPNDRFFAVRPEGSVSTLKIQRTERGDSAVYLCASSSTSGTLNEQFFGPGTRLTVL.

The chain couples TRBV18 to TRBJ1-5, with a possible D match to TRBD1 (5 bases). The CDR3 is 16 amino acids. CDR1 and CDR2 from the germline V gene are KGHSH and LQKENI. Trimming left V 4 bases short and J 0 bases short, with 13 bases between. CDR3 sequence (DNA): TGTGCCAGCTCACAGGATCAGGGATTTAGCAATCAGCCCCAGCATTTT. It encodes CASSQDQGFSNQPQHF. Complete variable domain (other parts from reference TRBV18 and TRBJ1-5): NAGVMQNPRHLVRRRGQEARLRCSPMKGHSHVYWYRQLPEEGLKFMVYLQKENIIDESGMPKERFSAEFPKEGPSILRIQQVVRGDSAAYFCASSQDQGFSNQPQHFGDGTRLSIL.

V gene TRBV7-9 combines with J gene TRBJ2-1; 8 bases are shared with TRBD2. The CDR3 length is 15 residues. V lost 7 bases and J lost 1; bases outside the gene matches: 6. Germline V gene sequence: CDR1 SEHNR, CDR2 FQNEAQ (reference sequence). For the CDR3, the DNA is TGTGCCAGCACCGGGGGGGGTCGTTCCTACAATGAGCAGTTCTTC. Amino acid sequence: CASTGGGRSYNEQFF. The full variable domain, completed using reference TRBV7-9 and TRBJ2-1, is DTGVSQNPRHKITKRGQNVTFRCDPISEHNRLYWYRQTLGQGPEFLTYFQNEAQLEKSRLLSDRFSAERPKGSFSTLEIQRTEQGDSAMYLCASTGGGRSYNEQFFGPGTRLTVL.

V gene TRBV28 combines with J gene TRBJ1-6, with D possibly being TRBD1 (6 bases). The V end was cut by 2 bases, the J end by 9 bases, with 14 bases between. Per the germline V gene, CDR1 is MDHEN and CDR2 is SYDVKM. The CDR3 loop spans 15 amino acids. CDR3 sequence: CASSLAQGEVSPLHF. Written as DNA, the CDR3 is TGTGCCAGCAGTTTAGCACAGGGAGAAGTTTCACCCCTCCACTTT.

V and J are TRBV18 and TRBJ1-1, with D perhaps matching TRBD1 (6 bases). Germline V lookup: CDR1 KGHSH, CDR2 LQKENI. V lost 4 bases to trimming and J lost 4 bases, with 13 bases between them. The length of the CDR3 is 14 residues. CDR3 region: CASSRQERGTEAFF. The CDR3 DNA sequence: TGTGCCAGCTCACGACAGGAGAGGGGCACTGAAGCTTTCTTT.

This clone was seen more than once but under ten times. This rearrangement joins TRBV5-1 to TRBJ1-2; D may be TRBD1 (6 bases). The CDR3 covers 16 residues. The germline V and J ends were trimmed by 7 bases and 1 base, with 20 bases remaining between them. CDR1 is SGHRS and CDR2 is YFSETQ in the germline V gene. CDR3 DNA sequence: TGCGCCAGCCGCGAGGGGCAGGGGCAATTTAACTATGGCTACACCTTC. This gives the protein CASREGQGQFNYGYTF.

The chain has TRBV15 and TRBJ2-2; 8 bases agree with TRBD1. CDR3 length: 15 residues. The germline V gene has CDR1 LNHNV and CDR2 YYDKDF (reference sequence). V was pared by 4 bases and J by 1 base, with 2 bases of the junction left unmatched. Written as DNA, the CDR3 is TGTGCCACCAGCACGGGACAGGTGAACACCGGGGAGCTGTTTTTT. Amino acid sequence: CATSTGQVNTGELFF.

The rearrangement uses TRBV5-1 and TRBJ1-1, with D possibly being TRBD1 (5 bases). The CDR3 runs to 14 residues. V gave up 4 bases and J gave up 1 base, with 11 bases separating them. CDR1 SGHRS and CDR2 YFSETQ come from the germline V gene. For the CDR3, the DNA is TGCGCCAGCAGCAGGGATACAGGGAACACTGAAGCTTTCTTT. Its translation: CASSRDTGNTEAFF.